This is a list of T cell receptor beta chains from one sample in a study of cytomegalovirus exposure and HLA in healthy donors. Here immunoSEQ multiplex PCR was the method, and the copy in TCRdb shows in-frame clones only, minus some. The data contain 100,000 to 150,000 clones, over 70% of them singletons. The material sequenced was PBMCs. These receptors were collected from a woman between 18 and 29 years old in good health and CMV-seronegative. The CDR3 runs from the conserved cysteine through the conserved F or W. The D gene is left open where the match is weak.

len | d_gene | v_gene | CDR3aa
14 | TRBD2 | TRBV2 | CASSLRTSGYTQYF
13 | NA | TRBV7-9 | CASSLVGGYGYTF
17 | TRBD1 | TRBV5-6 | CASSLVEGAEGSYEQYF
15 | TRBD2 | TRBV10-2 | CASSLTSGREGELFF
17 | TRBD2 | TRBV5-4 | CASSDGSLADSTDTQYF
11 | NA | TRBV7-8 | CASSGGGTLFF
16 | TRBD2 | TRBV19 | CASSRTASGGYNEQFF
17 | NA | TRBV27 | CASSHINGGRGFTEAFF
15 | NA | TRBV6-6 | CASSQDPGRAYEQYF
13 | TRBD1 | TRBV28 | CASSPPDRVGYTF
15 | NA | TRBV6-1 | CASSASQGGNQPQHF
13 | NA | TRBV6-6 | CASSPGGDEKLFF
13 | NA | TRBV7-9 | CASSPQGFYGYTF
11 | NA | TRBV20-1 | CSANRRETQYF
13 | TRBD1 | TRBV2 | CASSPDRGQPQHF
13 | NA | TRBV30 | CAWWRGMNTEAFF
16 | TRBD1 | TRBV30 | CAWSLTGAGSYNEQFF
15 | TRBD2 | TRBV18 | CASSAGALAKNIQYF
16 | NA | TRBV7-9 | CASSLGLRGVQETQYF
12 | NA | TRBV2 | CASSEGTTQQYF
14 | TRBD1 | TRBV7-9 | CASSLTGASYEQYF
15 | NA | TRBV19 | CASSIMAGGGGELFF
14 | NA | TRBV27 | CASSTTGWNQPQHF
13 | NA | TRBV18 | CASFLQMNTEAFF
13 | TRBD1 | TRBV25-1 | CASSDGTGVGYTF
15 | TRBD1 | TRBV4-2 | CASSQDRTGAYEQYF
13 | TRBD1 | TRBV6-5 | CASSNRGHQPQHF
16 | TRBD2 | TRBV7-2 | CASSPYSGAGGDTQYF
14 | NA | TRBV7-2 | CASSLNPGGHGYTF
17 | TRBD2 | TRBV7-6 | CASSSAGTSRSYNEQFF
16 | TRBD2 | TRBV4-1 | CASSQLSGISTDTQYF
21 | TRBD1 | TRBV7-8 | CASSLSGTGRKRGPSGNTIYF
14 | NA | TRBV15 | CATSRVSSNQPQHF
13 | NA | TRBV15 | CATSQGSNQPQHF
17 | TRBD2 | TRBV15 | CATSSTFTSGPTGELFF
13 | NA | TRBV30 | CAWSVGRDEKLFF
13 | TRBD1 | TRBV6-1 | CASDRGRSYEQYF
13 | NA | TRBV4-1 | CATSGFPHNEQFF
16 | TRBD1 | TRBV27 | CASSTLDRVPYGEQFF
16 | NA | TRBV5-1 | CASSLRRAANTGELFF
13 | NA | TRBV18 | CASSPPWTAEAFF
13 | NA | TRBV6-5 | CASGRTSSYEQYF
12 | NA | TRBV29-1 | CSVGGGDYEQYF
13 | NA | TRBV6-6 | CASSYSAPGELHF
11 | NA | TRBV25-1 | CASSLNYGYTF
12 | NA | TRBV19 | CASSLGAGEQYF
13 | TRBD2 | TRBV5-1 | CASSVPGGETQYF
15 | TRBD2 | TRBV30 | CAWSVLAGSYNEQFF
16 | NA | TRBV5-4 | CASSLGGDRNTGELFF
16 | NA | TRBV7-9 | CASSLDPGKRRTEAFF
16 | NA | TRBV5-6 | CASSLMGGRELNEQFF
14 | NA | TRBV6-5 | CASSYSWGGYGYTF
13 | NA | TRBV6-1 | CASGGRNNSPLHF
14 | TRBD1 | TRBV10-3 | CAISVQGARETQYF